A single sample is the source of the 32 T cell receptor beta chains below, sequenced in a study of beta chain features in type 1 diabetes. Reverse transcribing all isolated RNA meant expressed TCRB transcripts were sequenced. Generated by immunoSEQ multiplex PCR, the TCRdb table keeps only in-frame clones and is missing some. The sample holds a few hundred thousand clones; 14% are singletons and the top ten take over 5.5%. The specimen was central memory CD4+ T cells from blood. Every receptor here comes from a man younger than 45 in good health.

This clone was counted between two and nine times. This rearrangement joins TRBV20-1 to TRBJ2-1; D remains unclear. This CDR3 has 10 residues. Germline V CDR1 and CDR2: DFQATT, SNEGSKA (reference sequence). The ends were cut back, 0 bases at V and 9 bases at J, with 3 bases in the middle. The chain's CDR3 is CSARDFEQFF. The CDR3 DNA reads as TGCAGTGCTAGAGATTTTGAGCAGTTCTTC.

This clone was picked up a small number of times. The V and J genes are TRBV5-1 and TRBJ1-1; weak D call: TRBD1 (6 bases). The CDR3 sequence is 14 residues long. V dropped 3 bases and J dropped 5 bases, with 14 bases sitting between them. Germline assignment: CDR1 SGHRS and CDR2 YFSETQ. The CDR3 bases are TGCGCCAGCAGCTGGACAGCAAGTGGAACTGAAGCTTTCTTT. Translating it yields CASSWTASGTEAFF.

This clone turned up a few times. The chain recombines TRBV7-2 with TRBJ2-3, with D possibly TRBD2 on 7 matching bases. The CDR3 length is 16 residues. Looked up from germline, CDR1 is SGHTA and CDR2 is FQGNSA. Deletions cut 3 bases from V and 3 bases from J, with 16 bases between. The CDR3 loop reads CASSFRWGGRTDTQYF. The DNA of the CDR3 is TGTGCCAGCAGCTTTAGGTGGGGGGGCAGGACAGATACGCAGTATTTT.

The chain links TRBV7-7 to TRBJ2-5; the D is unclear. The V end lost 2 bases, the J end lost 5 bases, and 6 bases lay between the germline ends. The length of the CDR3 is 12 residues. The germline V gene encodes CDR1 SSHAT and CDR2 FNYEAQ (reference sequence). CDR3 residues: CASSLLVETQYF. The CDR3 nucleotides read TGTGCCAGCAGCTTATTAGTTGAGACCCAGTACTTC. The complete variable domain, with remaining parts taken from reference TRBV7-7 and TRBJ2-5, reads GAGVSQSPRYKVTKRGQDVTLRCDPISSHATLYWYQQALGQGPEFLTYFNYEAQPDKSGLPSDRFSAERPEGSISTLTIQRTEQRDSAMYRCASSLLVETQYFGPGTRLLVL.

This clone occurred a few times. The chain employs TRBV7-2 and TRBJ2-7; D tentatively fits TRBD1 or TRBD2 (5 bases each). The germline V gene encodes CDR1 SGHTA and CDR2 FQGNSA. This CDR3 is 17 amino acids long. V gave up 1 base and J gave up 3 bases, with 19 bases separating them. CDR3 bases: TGTGCCAGCAGCTTAGTGGGGCCCATGTCGGGGATCTACGAGCAGTACTTC. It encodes CASSLVGPMSGIYEQYF. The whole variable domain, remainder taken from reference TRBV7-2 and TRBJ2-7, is GAGVSQSPSNKVTEKGKDVELRCDPISGHTALYWYRQSLGQGLEFLIYFQGNSAPDKSGLPSDRFSAERTGGSVSTLTIQRTQQEDSAVYLCASSLVGPMSGIYEQYFGPGTRLTVT.

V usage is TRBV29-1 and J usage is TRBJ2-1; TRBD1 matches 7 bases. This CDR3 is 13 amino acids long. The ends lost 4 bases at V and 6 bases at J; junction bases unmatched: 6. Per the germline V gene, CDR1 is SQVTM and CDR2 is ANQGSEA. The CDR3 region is CSVGQGGSNEQFF. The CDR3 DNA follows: TGCAGCGTTGGACAGGGTGGGTCCAATGAGCAGTTCTTC.

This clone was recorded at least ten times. The CDR3 here is CASSLRTGVDEQFF. The CDR3 coding sequence is TGTGCCAGCTCACTACGAACAGGGGTCGATGAGCAGTTCTTC. The rearrangement links TRBV18 to TRBJ2-1, with TRBD1 matching 7 bases. The V segment lost 4 bases and the J segment 8 bases; nucleotides outside the gene matches: 8. The CDR3 is 14 residues long. The germline V gene has CDR1 KGHSH and CDR2 LQKENI.

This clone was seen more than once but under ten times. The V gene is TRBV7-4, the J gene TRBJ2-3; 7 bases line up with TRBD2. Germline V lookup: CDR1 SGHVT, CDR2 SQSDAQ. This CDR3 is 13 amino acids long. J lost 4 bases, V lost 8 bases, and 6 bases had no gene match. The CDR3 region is CASFAGDADTQYF. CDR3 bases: TGTGCCAGCTTCGCGGGGGATGCAGATACGCAGTATTTT.

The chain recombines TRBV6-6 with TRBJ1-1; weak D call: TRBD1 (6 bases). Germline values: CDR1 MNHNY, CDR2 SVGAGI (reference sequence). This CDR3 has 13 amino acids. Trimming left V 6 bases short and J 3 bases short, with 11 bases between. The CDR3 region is CASSGQGYTEAFF. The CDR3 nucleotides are TGTGCCAGCAGCGGGCAGGGGTACACTGAAGCTTTCTTT.

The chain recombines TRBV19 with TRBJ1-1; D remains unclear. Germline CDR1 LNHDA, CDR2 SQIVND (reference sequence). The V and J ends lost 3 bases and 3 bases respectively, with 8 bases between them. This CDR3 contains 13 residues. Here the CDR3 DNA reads TGTGCCAGTAGTATCGGCACCGACACTGAAGCTTTCTTT. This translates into CASSIGTDTEAFF.

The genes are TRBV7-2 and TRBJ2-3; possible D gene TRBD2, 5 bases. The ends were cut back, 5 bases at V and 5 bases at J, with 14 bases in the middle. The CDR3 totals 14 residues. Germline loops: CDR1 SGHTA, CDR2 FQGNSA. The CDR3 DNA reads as TGTGCCAGCAGCGTAGGGTCCCGGGGAGATACGCAGTATTTT. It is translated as CASSVGSRGDTQYF. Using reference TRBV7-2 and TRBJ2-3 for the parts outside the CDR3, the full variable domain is GAGVSQSPSNKVTEKGKDVELRCDPISGHTALYWYRQSLGQGLEFLIYFQGNSAPDKSGLPSDRFSAERTGGSVSTLTIQRTQQEDSAVYLCASSVGSRGDTQYFGPGTRLTVL.

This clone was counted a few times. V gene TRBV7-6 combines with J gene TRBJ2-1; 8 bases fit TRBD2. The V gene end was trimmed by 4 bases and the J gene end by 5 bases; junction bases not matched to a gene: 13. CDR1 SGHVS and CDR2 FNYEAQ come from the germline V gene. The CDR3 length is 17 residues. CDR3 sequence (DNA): TGTGCCAGCAGCTCCGAGGGGTACGGAGCGGGAGACAATGAGCAGTTCTTC. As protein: CASSSEGYGAGDNEQFF.

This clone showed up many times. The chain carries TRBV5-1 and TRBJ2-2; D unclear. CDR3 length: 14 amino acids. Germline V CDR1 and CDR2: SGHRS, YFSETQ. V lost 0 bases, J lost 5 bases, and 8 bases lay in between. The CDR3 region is CASSLGGQTGELFF. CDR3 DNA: TGCGCCAGCAGCTTGGGTGGCCAAACCGGGGAGCTGTTTTTT.

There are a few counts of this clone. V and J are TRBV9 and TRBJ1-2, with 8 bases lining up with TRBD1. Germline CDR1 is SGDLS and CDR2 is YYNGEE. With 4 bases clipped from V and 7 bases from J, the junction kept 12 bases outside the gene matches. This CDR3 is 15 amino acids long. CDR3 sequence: CASSSRDRGERGYTF. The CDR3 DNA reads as TGTGCCAGCAGCTCCCGAGACAGGGGTGAACGTGGCTACACCTTC. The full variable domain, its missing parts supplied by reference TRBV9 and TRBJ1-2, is DSGVTQTPKHLITATGQRVTLRCSPRSGDLSVYWYQQSLDQGLQFLIQYYNGEERAKGNILERFSAQQFPDLHSELNLSSLELGDSALYFCASSSRDRGERGYTFGSGTRLTVV.

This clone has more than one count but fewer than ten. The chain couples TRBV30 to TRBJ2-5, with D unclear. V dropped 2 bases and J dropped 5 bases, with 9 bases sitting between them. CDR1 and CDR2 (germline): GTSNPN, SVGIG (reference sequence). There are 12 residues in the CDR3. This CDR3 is CAWSFSRETQYF. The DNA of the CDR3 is TGTGCCTGGAGTTTCTCCAGGGAGACCCAGTACTTC. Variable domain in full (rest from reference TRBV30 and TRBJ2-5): SQTIHQWPATLVQPVGSPLSLECTVEGTSNPNLYWYRQAAGRGLQLLFYSVGIGQISSEVPQNLSASRPQDRQFILSSKKLLLSDSGFYLCAWSFSRETQYFGPGTRLLVL.

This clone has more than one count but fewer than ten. CDR3 amino acids: CASSGRGLAKDTQYF. In nucleotides, the CDR3 is TGTGCCAGCAGCGGGAGGGGACTAGCAAAAGATACGCAGTATTTT. This chain uses TRBV2 with TRBJ2-3; the match to TRBD2 covers 9 bases. J gave up 5 bases and V 6 bases, and 9 bases lay outside the gene matches. The CDR3 is 15 residues long. Germline V gene data show CDR1 as SNHLY and CDR2 as FYNNEI.

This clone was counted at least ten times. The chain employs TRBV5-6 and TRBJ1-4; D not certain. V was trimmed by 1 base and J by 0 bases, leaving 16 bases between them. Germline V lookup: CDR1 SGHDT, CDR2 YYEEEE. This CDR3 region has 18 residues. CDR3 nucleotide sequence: TGTGCCAGCAGCTTGAGGTTCTGGCGACGAGCAACTAATGAAAAACTGTTTTTT. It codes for CASSLRFWRRATNEKLFF.

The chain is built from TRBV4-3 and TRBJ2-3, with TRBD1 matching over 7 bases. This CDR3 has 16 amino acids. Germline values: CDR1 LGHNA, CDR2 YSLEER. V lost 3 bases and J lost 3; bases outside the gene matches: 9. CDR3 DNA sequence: TGCGCCAGCAGCCAGGGTCCTAAGGGGGCAACAGATACGCAGTATTTT. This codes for CASSQGPKGATDTQYF.

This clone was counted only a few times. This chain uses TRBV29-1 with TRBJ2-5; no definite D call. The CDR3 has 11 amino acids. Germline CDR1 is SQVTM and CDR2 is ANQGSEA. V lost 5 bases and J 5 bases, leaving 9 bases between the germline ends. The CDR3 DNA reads TGCAGCGTTAGTGTGGGGGAGACCCAGTACTTC. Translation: CSVSVGETQYF.

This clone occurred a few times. CDR3 DNA: TGTGCCAGCAGCCGGGACCCCCGCAATGAGCAGTTCTTC. It encodes CASSRDPRNEQFF. V usage is TRBV6-6 and J usage is TRBJ2-1, with D perhaps given as TRBD1 or TRBD2 (5 bases each). Germline V CDR1 and CDR2: MNHNY, SVGAGI (reference sequence). This CDR3 has 13 amino acids. V lost 6 bases and J lost 6, with 12 bases in between.

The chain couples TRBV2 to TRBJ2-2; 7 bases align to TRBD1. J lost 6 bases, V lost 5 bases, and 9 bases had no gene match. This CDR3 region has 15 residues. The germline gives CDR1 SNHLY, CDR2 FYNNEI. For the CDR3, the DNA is TGTGCCAGCAGTATCAGACAGGGAGTGGCCGGGGAGCTGTTTTTT. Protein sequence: CASSIRQGVAGELFF.

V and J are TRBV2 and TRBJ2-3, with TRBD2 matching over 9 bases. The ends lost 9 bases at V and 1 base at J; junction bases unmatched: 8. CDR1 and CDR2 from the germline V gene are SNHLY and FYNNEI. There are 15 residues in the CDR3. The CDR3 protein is CASSSLAGGTDTQYF. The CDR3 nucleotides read TGTGCCAGTAGTTCACTAGCGGGTGGCACAGATACGCAGTATTTT.

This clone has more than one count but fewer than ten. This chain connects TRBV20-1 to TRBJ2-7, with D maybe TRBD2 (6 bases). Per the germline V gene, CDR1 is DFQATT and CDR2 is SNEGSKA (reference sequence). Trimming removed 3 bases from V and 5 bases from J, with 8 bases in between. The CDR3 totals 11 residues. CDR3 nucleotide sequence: TGCAGTGCTAGGGGGGGAGACGAGCAGTACTTC. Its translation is CSARGGDEQYF.

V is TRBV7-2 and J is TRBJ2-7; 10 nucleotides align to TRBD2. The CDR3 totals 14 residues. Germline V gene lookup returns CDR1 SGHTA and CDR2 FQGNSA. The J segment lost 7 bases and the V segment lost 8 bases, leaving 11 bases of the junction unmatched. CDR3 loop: CASGLAGDAGEQYV. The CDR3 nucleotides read TGTGCCAGCGGTCTAGCGGGAGATGCGGGGGAGCAGTACGTC.

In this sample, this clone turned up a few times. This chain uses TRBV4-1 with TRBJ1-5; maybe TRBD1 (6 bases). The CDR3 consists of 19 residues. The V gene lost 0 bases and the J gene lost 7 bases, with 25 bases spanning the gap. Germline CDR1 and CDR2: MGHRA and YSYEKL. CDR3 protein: CASSQEGQGTDGMIQPQHF. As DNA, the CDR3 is TGCGCCAGCAGCCAAGAGGGCCAGGGGACGGATGGTATGATCCAGCCCCAGCATTTT.

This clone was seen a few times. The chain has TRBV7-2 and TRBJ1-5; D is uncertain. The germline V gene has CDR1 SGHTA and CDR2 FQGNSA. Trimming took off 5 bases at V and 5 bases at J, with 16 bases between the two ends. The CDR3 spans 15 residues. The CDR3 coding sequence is TGTGCCAGCAGCGGGAGGTCGGTTTTTGATCAGCCCCAGCATTTT. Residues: CASSGRSVFDQPQHF.

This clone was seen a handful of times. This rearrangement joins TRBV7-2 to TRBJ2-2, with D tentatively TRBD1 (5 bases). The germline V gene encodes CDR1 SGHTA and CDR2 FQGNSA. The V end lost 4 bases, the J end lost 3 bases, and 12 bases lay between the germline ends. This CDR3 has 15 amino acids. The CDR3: CASSSQGADTGELFF. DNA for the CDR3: TGTGCCAGCAGCTCGCAGGGCGCGGACACCGGGGAGCTGTTTTTT. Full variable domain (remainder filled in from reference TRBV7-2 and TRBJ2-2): GAGVSQSPSNKVTEKGKDVELRCDPISGHTALYWYRQSLGQGLEFLIYFQGNSAPDKSGLPSDRFSAERTGGSVSTLTIQRTQQEDSAVYLCASSSQGADTGELFFGEGSRLTVL.

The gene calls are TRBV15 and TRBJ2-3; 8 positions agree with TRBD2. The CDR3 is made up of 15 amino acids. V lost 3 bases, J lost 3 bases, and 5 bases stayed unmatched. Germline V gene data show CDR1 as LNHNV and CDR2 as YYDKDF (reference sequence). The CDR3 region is CATSRQREITDTQYF. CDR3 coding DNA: TGTGCCACCAGCAGGCAGCGGGAGATAACAGATACGCAGTATTTT.

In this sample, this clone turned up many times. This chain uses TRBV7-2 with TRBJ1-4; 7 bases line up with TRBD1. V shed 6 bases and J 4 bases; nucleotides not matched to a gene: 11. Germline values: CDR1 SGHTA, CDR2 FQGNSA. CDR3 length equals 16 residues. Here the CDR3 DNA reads TGTGCCAGCAGTTTTACAGGGGCCACCAGTAATGAAAAACTGTTTTTT. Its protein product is CASSFTGATSNEKLFF.

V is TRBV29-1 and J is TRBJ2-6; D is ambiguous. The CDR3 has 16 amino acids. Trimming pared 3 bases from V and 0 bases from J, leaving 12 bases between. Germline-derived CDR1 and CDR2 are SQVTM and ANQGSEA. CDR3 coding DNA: TGCAGCGTTGAGGGCAGGACGATCTCTGGGGCCAACGTCCTGACTTTC. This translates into CSVEGRTISGANVLTF.

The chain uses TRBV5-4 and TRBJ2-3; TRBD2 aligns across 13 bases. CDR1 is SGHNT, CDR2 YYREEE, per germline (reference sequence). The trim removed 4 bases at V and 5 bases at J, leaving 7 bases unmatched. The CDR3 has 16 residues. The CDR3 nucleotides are TGTGCCAGCAGCATGGGACTAGCGGGGCCCCGAGATACGCAGTATTTT. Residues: CASSMGLAGPRDTQYF.

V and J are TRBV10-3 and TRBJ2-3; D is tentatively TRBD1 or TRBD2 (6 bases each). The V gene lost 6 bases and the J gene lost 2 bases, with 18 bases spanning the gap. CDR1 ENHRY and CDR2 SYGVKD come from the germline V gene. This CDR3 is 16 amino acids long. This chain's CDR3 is CAIRDLVGGYTDTQYF. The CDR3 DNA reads TGTGCCATCAGGGATCTCGTAGGGGGGTACACAGATACGCAGTATTTT.